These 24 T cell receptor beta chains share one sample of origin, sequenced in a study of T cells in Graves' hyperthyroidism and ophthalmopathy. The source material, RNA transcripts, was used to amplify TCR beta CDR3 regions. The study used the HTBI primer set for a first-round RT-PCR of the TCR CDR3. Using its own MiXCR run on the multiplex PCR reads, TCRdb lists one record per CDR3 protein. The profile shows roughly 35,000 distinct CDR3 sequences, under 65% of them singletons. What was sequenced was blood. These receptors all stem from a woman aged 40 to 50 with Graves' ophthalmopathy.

The CDR3 DNA reads as TGTGCCAGCAGCTTAGCAACCGGGACTTTGAAGCAGTTCTTC. Its protein product is CASSLATGTLKQFF. The chain couples TRBV7-3 to TRBJ2-1; D possibly corresponds to TRBD2 (6 bases). Trimming removed 2 bases at V and 11 bases at J, with 16 bases between. This CDR3 region has 14 residues. The germline V gene encodes CDR1 SGHTA and CDR2 FQGTGA.

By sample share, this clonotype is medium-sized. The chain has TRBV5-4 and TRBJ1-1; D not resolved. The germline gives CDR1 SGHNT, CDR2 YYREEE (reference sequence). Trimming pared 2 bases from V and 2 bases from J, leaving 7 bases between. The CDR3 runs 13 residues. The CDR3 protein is CASSLDSNTEAFF. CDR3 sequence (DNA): TGTGCCAGCAGCTTAGATAGCAACACTGAAGCTTTCTTT.

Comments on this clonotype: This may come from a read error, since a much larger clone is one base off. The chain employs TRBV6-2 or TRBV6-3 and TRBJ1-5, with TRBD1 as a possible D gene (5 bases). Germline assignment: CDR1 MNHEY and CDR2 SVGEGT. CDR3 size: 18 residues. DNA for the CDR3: TGTGCCAGCGGTTACAATCAGGGTAAGGGAAATAGCAATCAGCCCCAGCATTTT. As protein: CASGYNQGKGNSNQPQHF.

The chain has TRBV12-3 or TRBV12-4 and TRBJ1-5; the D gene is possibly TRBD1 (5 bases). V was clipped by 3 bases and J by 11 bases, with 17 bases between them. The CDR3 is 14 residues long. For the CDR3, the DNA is TGTGCCAGCAGTTTGGAGGGGTACCAAGAGACCCAGCATTTT. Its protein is CASSLEGYQETQHF.

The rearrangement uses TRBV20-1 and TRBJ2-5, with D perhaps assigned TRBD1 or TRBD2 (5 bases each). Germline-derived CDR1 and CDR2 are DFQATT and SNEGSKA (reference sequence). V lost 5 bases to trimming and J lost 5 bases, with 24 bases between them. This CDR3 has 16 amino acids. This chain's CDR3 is CSAEGPQSFYNETQYF. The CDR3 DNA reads TGCAGTGCTGAGGGACCACAGAGCTTTTACAATGAGACCCAGTACTTC.

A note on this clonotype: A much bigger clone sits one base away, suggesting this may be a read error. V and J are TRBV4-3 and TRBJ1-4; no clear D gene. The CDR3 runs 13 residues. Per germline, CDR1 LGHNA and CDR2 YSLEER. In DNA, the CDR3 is TGCGCCGGCAGCCAAGAGGTAGGGGAAAAACTGTTTTTT. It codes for CAGSQEVGEKLFF.

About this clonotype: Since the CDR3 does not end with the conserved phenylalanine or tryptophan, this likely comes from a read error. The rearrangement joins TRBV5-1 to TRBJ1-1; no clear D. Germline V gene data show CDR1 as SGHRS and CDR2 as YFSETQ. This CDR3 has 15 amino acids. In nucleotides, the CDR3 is TGCGCTAGCAGCTTGGGAACGCTCATGAACACTGAAGCTTTCCTT. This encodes CASSLGTLMNTEAFL.

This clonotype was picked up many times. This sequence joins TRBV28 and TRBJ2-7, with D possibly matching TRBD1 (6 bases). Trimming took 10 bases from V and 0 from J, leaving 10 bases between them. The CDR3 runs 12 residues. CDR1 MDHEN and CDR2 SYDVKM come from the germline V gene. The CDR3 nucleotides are TGTGCCACCGGACAGAACTCCTACGAGCAGTACTTC. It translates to CATGQNSYEQYF.

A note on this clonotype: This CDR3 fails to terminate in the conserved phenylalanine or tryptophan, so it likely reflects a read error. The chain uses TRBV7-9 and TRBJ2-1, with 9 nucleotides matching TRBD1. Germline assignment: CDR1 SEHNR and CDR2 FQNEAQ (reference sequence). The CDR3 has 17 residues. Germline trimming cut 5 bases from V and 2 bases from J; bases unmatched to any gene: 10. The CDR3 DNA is TGTGCCAGCAGCGACCCCGGGACAGGGATCGCCTACAATGAGCAGTTCAGA. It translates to CASSDPGTGIAYNEQFR.

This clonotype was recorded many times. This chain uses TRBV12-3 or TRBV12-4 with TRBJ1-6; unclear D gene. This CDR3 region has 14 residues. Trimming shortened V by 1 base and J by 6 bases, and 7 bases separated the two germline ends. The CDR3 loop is CASSLGTGNSPLHF. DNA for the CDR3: TGTGCCAGCAGTTTAGGGACCGGTAATTCACCCCTCCACTTT.

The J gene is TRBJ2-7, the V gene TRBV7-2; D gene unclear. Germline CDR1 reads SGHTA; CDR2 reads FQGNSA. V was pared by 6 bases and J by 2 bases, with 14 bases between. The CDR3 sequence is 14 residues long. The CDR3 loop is CASRQAWGTYEQYF. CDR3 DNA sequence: TGTGCCAGCAGGCAAGCGTGGGGAACCTACGAGCAGTACTTC.

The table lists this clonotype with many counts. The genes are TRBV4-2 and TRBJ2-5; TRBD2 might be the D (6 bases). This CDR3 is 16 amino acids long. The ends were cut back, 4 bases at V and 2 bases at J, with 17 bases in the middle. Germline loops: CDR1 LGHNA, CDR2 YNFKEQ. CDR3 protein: CASSPSVTGDQETQYF. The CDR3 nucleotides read TGTGCCAGCAGCCCCTCTGTTACGGGAGATCAAGAGACCCAGTACTTC.

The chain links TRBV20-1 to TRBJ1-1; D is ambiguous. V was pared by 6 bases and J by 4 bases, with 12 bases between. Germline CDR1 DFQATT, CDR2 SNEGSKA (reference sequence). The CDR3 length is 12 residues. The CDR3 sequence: CSATSGITEAFF. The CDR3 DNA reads TGCAGTGCAACTAGCGGGATCACTGAAGCTTTCTTT.

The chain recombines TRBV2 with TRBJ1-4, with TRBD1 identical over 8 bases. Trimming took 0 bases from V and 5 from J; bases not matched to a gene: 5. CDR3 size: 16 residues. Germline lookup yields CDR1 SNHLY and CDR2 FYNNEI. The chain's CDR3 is CASSEARTGTNEKLFF. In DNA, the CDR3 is TGTGCCAGCAGTGAAGCGAGGACAGGGACCAATGAAAAACTGTTTTTT.

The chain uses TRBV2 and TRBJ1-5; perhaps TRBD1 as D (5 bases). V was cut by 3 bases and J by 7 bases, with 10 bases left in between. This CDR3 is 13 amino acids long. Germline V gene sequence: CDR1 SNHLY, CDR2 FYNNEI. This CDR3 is CASSDRGKQPQHF. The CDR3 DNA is TGTGCCAGCAGTGATAGGGGAAAACAGCCCCAGCATTTT.

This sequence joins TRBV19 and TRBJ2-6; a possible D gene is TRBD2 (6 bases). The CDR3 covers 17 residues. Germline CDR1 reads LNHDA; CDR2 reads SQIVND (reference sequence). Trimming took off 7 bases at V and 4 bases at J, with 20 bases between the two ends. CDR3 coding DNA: TGTGCCAGTATATTTAGCGGAGTGCTTCCCGGGGCCAACGTCCTGACTTTC. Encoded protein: CASIFSGVLPGANVLTF.

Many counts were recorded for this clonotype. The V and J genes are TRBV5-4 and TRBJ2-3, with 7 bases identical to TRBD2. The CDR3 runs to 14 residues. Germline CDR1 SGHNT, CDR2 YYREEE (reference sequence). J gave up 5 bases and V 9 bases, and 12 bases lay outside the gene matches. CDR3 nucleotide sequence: TGTGCCAACTCGGAGGGAGGGCCCGGAGATACGCAGTATTTT. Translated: CANSEGGPGDTQYF. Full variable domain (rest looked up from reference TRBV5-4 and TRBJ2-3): ETGVTQSPTHLIKTRGQQVTLRCSSQSGHNTVSWYQQALGQGPQFIFQYYREEENGRGNFPPRFSGLQFPNYSSELNVNALELDDSALYLCANSEGGPGDTQYFGPGTRLTVL.

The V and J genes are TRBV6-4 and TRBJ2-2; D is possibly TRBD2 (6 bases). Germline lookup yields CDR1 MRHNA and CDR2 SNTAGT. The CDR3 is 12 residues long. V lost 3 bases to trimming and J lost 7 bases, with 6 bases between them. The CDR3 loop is CASSETSGELFF. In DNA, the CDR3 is TGTGCCAGCAGTGAGACTAGCGGGGAGCTGTTTTTT.

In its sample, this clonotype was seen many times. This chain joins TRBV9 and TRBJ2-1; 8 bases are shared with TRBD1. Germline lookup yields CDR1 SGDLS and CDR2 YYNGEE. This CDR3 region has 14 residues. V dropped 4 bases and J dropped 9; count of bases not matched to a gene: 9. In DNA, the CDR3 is TGTGCCAGCAGCCTGAGACAGGGGTTCAGTGAGCAGTTCTTC. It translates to CASSLRQGFSEQFF.

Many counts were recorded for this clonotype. As DNA, the CDR3 is TGTGCCAGCAGCCAATACGAGACCCAGTACTTC. This sequence encodes CASSQYETQYF. This sequence joins TRBV16 and TRBJ2-5; D not resolved. Between the trimmed V and J ends, which lost 1 base and 5 bases, there was a span of 2 bases. This CDR3 spans 11 amino acids. Germline V gene data show CDR1 as KGHSY and CDR2 as FQNENV.

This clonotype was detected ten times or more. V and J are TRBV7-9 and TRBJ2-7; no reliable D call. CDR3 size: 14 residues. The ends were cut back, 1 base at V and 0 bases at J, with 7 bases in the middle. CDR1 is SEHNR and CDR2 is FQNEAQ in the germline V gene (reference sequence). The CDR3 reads CASSLDISSYEQYF. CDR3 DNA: TGTGCCAGCAGCTTAGACATCTCCTCCTACGAGCAGTACTTC.

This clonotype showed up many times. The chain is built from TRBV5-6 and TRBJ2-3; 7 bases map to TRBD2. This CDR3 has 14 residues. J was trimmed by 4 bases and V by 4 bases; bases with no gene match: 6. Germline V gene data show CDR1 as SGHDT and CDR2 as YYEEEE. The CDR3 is CASSTGEGPDTQYF. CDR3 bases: TGTGCCAGCAGCACGGGGGAGGGACCAGATACGCAGTATTTT.

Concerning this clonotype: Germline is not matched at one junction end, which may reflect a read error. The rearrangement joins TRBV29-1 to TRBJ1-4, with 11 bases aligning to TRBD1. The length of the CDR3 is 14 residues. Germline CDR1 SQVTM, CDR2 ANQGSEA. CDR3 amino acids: CSVAGTGGNEKLFF. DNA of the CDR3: TGCAGCGTTGCCGGGACAGGGGGTAATGAAAAACTGTTCTTT.

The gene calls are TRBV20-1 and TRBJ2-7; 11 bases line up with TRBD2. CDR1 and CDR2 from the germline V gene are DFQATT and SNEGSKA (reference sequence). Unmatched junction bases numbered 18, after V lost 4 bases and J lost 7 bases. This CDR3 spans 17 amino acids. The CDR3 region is CSAITGSRLAGGKEQYF. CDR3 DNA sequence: TGCAGTGCTATTACGGGGTCGCGGCTAGCGGGGGGCAAGGAGCAGTACTTC.